A single sample is the source of the 18 T cell receptor beta chains below, sequenced in a study of T cell responses to AZD1222 COVID-19 vaccine (dated by TCRdb to the early 2020s). The time point label, read with the paper, signifies: about 28 days (+/-7) after the second vaccine dose. Library preparation was by the immunoSEQ multiplex PCR assay. TCRdb obtained this table from immuneACCESS and retained in-frame rearrangements with V and J assigned. These tables miss some clones; where compared with another copy, unresolved V genes account for less than half of the shortfall, and the remainder is unexplained. A total of fewer than 150,000 clones appear in this sample, roughly 87% of them only once. The ten largest account for 5% to 6% of the sample. The source was peripheral blood, collected 28 days after the second AZD1222 dose. All receptors derive from an adult who received the AZD1222 COVID-19 vaccine.

J is TRBJ2-3 and V is TRBV18, with TRBD1 matching 8 bases. Per the germline V gene, CDR1 is KGHSH and CDR2 is LQKENI. This CDR3 comprises 16 residues. V shed 5 bases, J shed 1 base, and the junction held 8 bases outside the gene matches. The CDR3 DNA reads as TGTGCCAGCTCAGCCGACAGGGGTGGGGGCACAGATACGCAGTATTTT. It is translated as CASSADRGGGTDTQYF.

The table lists this clone with a count of one. The gene calls are TRBV10-3 and TRBJ1-3, with D tentatively TRBD1 (5 bases). The CDR3 sequence is 13 residues long. V lost 7 bases to trimming and J lost 4 bases, with 11 bases between them. The germline gives CDR1 ENHRY, CDR2 SYGVKD. CDR3 amino acids: CAIIPGDGNTIYF. CDR3 coding DNA: TGTGCCATCATTCCCGGGGACGGAAACACCATATATTTT.

This clone was found once. The chain combines TRBV2 with TRBJ2-1; D uncertain. The CDR3 spans 11 residues. Per germline, CDR1 SNHLY and CDR2 FYNNEI. The V end was cut by 5 bases, the J end by 6 bases, with 5 bases between. CDR3 nucleotides: TGTGCCAGCAGTAACTTCAATGAGCAGTTCTTC. Translation gives CASSNFNEQFF.

The V gene is TRBV10-1, the J gene TRBJ2-1; TRBD1 aligns across 8 bases. This CDR3 spans 16 amino acids. V gave up 5 bases and J gave up 2 bases; unmatched junction bases: 8. Germline values: CDR1 WNHNN, CDR2 SYGVQD (reference sequence). CDR3 nucleotides: TGCGCCAGCAGTACTCACAGGGGGAGCGCCTACAATGAGCAGTTCTTC. Its protein product is CASSTHRGSAYNEQFF.

The chain couples TRBV3-1 (or the pseudogene TRBV3-2) to TRBJ2-1; perhaps TRBD1 as D (5 bases). The V gene's germline CDR1 is LGHDT and CDR2 YNNKEL (reference sequence). CDR3 length: 16 amino acids. V was clipped by 0 bases and J by 2 bases, with 11 bases between them. This CDR3 is CASSQEPTAPYNEQFF. The CDR3 coding sequence is TGTGCCAGCAGCCAAGAACCGACAGCCCCCTACAATGAGCAGTTCTTC.

V usage is TRBV4-2 and J usage is TRBJ1-3; 8 positions match TRBD1. CDR1 LGHNA and CDR2 YNFKEQ come from the germline V gene. J gave up 3 bases and V 3 bases, and 4 bases lay outside the gene matches. This CDR3 contains 15 residues. CDR3 coding DNA: TGTGCCAGCAGCCACTCGGACAGGGATGGAAACACCATATATTTT. Its protein product is CASSHSDRDGNTIYF.

For the CDR3, the DNA is TGTGCCAGCAGCTTACGGGGAGCGGAGAACACAGATACGCAGTATTTT. Amino acids: CASSLRGAENTDTQYF. The V call is TRBV7-9, the J call TRBJ2-3; TRBD2 might be the D (5 bases). Germline values: CDR1 SEHNR, CDR2 FQNEAQ (reference sequence). This CDR3 is built from 16 residues. The ends were cut back, 2 bases at V and 2 bases at J, with 14 bases in the middle.

J is TRBJ2-1 and V is TRBV7-3; TRBD1 or TRBD2 may be the D gene (5 bases each). V lost 4 bases and J lost 7, with 20 bases in between. The CDR3 spans 16 residues. Germline lookup yields CDR1 SGHTA and CDR2 FQGTGA. The CDR3 here is CASSSQGGTRGNEQFF. The CDR3 DNA reads as TGTGCCAGCAGCTCCCAGGGTGGGACGCGAGGAAATGAGCAGTTCTTC.

DNA of the CDR3: TGTGCCAGCACCCAAAACTCCCAGCTAGCTTTCGCCTACACCTTC. Protein: CASTQNSQLAFAYTF. V and J are TRBV7-8 and TRBJ1-2; the D is unclear. CDR1 and CDR2 (germline): SGHVS, FQNEAQ. The CDR3 is made up of 15 amino acids. V lost 7 bases and J 10 bases, leaving 25 bases between the germline ends.

The chain recombines TRBV30 with TRBJ1-6; 9 positions match TRBD1. Trimming cost V 3 bases and J 7 bases; bases outside gene matches: 4. Germline V gene data show CDR1 as GTSNPN and CDR2 as SVGIG (reference sequence). The CDR3 length is 14 residues. CDR3 in DNA: TGTGCCTGGAGCCTTGGACAGGGGAATTCACCCCTCCACTTT. It specifies CAWSLGQGNSPLHF.

The V and J genes are TRBV2 and TRBJ1-5; D may be TRBD1 (5 bases). The V end lost 2 bases, the J end lost 5 bases, and 10 bases lay between the germline ends. From germline, CDR1 is SNHLY and CDR2 FYNNEI. CDR3 length equals 14 residues. This CDR3 is CASSEQGGHQPQHF. The CDR3 DNA reads TGTGCCAGCAGTGAACAGGGAGGCCATCAGCCCCAGCATTTT.

The V call is TRBV7-9, the J call TRBJ2-1, with D possibly being TRBD1 or TRBD2 (5 bases each). V dropped 5 bases and J dropped 5 bases, with 13 bases sitting between them. Germline CDR1 reads SEHNR; CDR2 reads FQNEAQ (reference sequence). This CDR3 is built from 14 residues. The CDR3 nucleotides read TGTGCCAGCAGCCCCCGGGACGGAAACAATGAGCAGTTCTTC. Translated: CASSPRDGNNEQFF.

V usage is TRBV4-1 and J usage is TRBJ1-5; no clear D gene. The CDR3 covers 14 residues. V lost 1 base, J lost 2 bases, and 6 bases lay in between. CDR1 and CDR2 (germline): MGHRA, YSYEKL. The CDR3: CASSQALGNQPQHF. Written as DNA, the CDR3 is TGCGCCAGCAGCCAAGCTTTAGGCAATCAGCCCCAGCATTTT.

The V call is TRBV7-8, the J call TRBJ1-1; TRBD1 aligns across 8 bases. Trimming took 5 bases from V and 10 from J; bases not matched to a gene: 15. In germline, CDR1 is SGHVS, CDR2 FQNEAQ. The CDR3 spans 15 residues. The CDR3 here is CASSPEVGQGAGAFF. The CDR3 DNA sequence: TGTGCCAGCAGCCCAGAGGTGGGGCAGGGGGCTGGAGCTTTCTTT.

The chain has TRBV5-4 and TRBJ2-3, with D unclear. This CDR3 has 14 amino acids. The V end was cut by 0 bases, the J end by 2 bases, with 7 bases between. CDR1 SGHNT and CDR2 YYREEE come from the germline V gene (reference sequence). For the CDR3, the DNA is TGTGCCAGCAGCTTGGCTCACAACACAGATACGCAGTATTTT. Translated: CASSLAHNTDTQYF.

The chain uses TRBV28 and TRBJ1-5; D not certain. V lost 8 bases and J 4 bases, leaving 15 bases between the germline ends. The germline V gene has CDR1 MDHEN and CDR2 SYDVKM. This CDR3 has 14 amino acids. The CDR3 sequence: CASSETRNNQPQHF. The DNA of the CDR3 is TGTGCCAGCTCCGAAACCCGGAATAATCAGCCCCAGCATTTT. The whole variable domain, filled in from reference TRBV28 and TRBJ1-5, reads DVKVTQSSRYLVKRTGEKVFLECVQDMDHENMFWYRQDPGLGLRLIYFSYDVKMKEKGDIPEGYSVSREKKERFSLILESASTNQTSMYLCASSETRNNQPQHFGDGTRLSIL.

This clone was recorded once. The chain links TRBV20-1 to TRBJ2-7; D perhaps matches TRBD2 (7 bases). The germline V gene encodes CDR1 DFQATT and CDR2 SNEGSKA (reference sequence). The ends were cut back, 7 bases at V and 7 bases at J, with 14 bases in the middle. The CDR3 runs 11 residues. The CDR3 DNA reads TGCAGTGTTCAAGGGGGGGCGGAGCAGTACTTC. This sequence encodes CSVQGGAEQYF.

The genes are TRBV18 and TRBJ2-1; 10 bases map to TRBD2. The ends lost 3 bases at V and 7 bases at J; junction bases unmatched: 9. This CDR3 contains 16 residues. The V gene's germline CDR1 is KGHSH and CDR2 LQKENI. The CDR3 DNA follows: TGTGCCAGCTCACCGATAGCGGGAGGTTGGGGTAATGAGCAGTTCTTC. Amino acid sequence: CASSPIAGGWGNEQFF.